The subject of this entry is one T cell receptor beta chain. The CDR3 has 13 amino acids. Trimming shortened V by 5 bases and J by 5 bases, and 10 bases separated the two germline ends. Germline V gene sequence: CDR1 MNHEY, CDR2 SMNVEV (reference sequence). Assay: immunoSEQ multiplex PCR; the TCRdb copy retains only in-frame clones and omits some. The sample has 300,000 to 400,000 clones; roughly 90% are singletons. The entry originates in a study of blood T cell repertoires in COVID-19. V and J are TRBV27 and TRBJ1-5; no definite D call. The sequence was obtained from a woman between 25 and 40 years old with COVID-19, enrolled during active disease. Material: peripheral blood. The CDR3 DNA reads TGTGCCAGCAGTCTGACGGGGTATCAGCCCCAGCATTTT. Residues: CASSLTGYQPQHF.